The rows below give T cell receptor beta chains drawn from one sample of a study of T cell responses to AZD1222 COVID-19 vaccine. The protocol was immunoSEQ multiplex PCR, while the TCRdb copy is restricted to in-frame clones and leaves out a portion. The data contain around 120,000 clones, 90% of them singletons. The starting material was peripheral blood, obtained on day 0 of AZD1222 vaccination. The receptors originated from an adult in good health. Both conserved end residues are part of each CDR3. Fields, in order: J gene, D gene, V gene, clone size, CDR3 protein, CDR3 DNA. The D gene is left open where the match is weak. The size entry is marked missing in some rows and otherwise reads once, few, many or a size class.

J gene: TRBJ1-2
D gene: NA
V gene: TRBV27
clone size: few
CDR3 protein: CASSFSGRSGDGYTF
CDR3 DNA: TGTGCCAGCAGTTTTTCGGGGAGGTCGGGGGACGGCTACACCTTC

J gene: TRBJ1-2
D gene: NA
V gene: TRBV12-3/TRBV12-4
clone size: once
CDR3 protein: CASRPDGYGYTF
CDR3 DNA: TGTGCCAGCAGACCAGACGGCTATGGCTACACCTTC

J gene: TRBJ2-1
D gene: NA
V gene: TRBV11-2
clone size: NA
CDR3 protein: CASSRLSGPENEQFF
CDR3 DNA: TGTGCCAGCAGCCGGCTCTCGGGACCTGAAAATGAGCAGTTCTTC

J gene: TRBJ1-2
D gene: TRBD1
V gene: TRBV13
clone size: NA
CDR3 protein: CASSSPTEGAESGYTF
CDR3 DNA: TGTGCCAGCAGCTCGCCCACCGAGGGGGCGGAGAGTGGCTACACCTTC

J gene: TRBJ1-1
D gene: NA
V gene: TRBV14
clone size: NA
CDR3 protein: CASTRWTEAFF
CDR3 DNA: TGTGCCAGCACTAGGTGGACTGAAGCTTTCTTT

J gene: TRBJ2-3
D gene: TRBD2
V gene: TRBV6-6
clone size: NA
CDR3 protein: CASSHPLIRTSGFISTDTQYF
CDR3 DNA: TGTGCCAGCAGTCACCCCCTCATCCGGACTAGCGGCTTCATTAGCACAGATACGCAGTATTTT

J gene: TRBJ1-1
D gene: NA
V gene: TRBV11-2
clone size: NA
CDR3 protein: CASSLDRGTEAFF
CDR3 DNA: TGTGCCAGCAGCTTAGATCGGGGCACTGAAGCTTTCTTT

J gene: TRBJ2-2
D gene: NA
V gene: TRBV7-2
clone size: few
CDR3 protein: CASSLVWQSGELFF
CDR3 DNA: TGTGCCAGCAGCTTAGTCTGGCAGTCCGGGGAGCTGTTTTTT

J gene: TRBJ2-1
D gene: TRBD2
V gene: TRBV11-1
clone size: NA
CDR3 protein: CASSLSSGLYNEQFF
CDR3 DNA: TGTGCCAGCAGCTTATCTAGCGGGCTATACAATGAGCAGTTCTTC

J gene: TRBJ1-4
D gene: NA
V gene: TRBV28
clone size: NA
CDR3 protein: CASSLTEKLFF
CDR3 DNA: TGTGCCAGCAGTTTGACTGAAAAACTGTTTTTT

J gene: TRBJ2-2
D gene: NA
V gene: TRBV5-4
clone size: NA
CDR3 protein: CANSRDSTGELFF
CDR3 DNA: TGTGCCAACAGCCGGGATTCCACCGGGGAGCTGTTTTTT

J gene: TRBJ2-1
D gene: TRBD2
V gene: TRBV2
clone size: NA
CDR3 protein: CASSPGLAGAVGQFF
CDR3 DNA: TGTGCCAGCAGCCCGGGACTAGCGGGAGCGGTAGGGCAGTTCTTC

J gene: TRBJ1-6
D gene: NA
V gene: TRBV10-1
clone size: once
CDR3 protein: CASSWDNKSPLHF
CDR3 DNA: TGCGCCAGCAGTTGGGACAATAAATCACCCCTCCACTTT

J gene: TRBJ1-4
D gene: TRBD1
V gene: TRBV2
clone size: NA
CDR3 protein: CASGGERDRQAFF
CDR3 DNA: TGTGCCAGCGGAGGAGAAAGGGACAGGCAAGCATTTTTT

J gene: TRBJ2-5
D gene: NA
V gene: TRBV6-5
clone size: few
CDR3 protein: CASSSNRDSVETQYF
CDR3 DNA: TGTGCCAGCAGTTCCAACAGGGATTCTGTCGAGACCCAGTACTTC

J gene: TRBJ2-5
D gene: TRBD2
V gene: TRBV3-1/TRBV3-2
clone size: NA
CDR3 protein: CASSQNGGRAGETQYF
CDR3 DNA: TGTGCCAGCAGCCAGAATGGCGGGAGGGCCGGGGAGACCCAGTACTTC

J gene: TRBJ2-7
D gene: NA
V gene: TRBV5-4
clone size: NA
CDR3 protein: CASSLERGTYEQYF
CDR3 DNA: TGTGCCAGCAGCTTGGAAAGGGGGACCTACGAGCAGTACTTC

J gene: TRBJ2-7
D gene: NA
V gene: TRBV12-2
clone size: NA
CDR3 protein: CASPTVARAWIHYEQYF
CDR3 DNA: TGTGCAAGTCCAACAGTAGCGCGGGCATGGATCCACTACGAGCAGTACTTC

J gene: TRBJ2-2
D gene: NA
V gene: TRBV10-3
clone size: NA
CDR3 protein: CATSGTANTGELFF
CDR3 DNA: TGTGCCACCTCCGGGACGGCGAACACCGGGGAGCTGTTTTTT